This T cell receptor beta chain was sequenced in a study of beta chain features in type 1 diabetes. Study as a whole: Age and gender were similar between patients and healthy donors, as were cell yields. In all, around 100,000,000 sorted cells from all samples were analyzed. Findings and caveats of the study: Healthy donors had naive, central memory and Treg TCRB repertoires that appeared less similar than those seen among patients.

The entirety of the isolated RNA underwent reverse transcription, so expressed TCRB transcripts were sequenced. Sequencing was performed with immunoSEQ multiplex PCR; in TCRdb, only in-frame clones are kept and a portion is missing. The sample lists 150,000 to 170,000 clones, 7.5% to 10% occurring once. This clone was detected only a few times. Its antigen is undetermined. Germline loops: CDR1 LNHDA, CDR2 SQIVND (reference sequence). Trimming removed 8 bases from V and 2 bases from J; junction bases left unmatched: 5. The CDR3 totals 13 residues. Sample: central memory CD4+ T cells from blood. The sequence was collected from a man between 18 and 29 years old in good health. V is TRBV19 and J is TRBJ2-7; 8 nucleotides agree with TRBD1. The CDR3 DNA reads TGTGCCAGTGTCGGACAGGGAGCCTACGAGCAGTACTTC. Its translation is CASVGQGAYEQYF.